This T cell receptor (beta chain) originates from a study of cytomegalovirus exposure and HLA in healthy donors. Primers: 60 Vbeta forward and 13 Jbeta reverse. The data were produced by immunoSEQ multiplex PCR, yet TCRdb's version contains in-frame clones alone and is incomplete. Here the sample spans around 150,000 clones, roughly 80% being singletons. As regards this clone: Its antigen is still unknown.

Broader study findings: A later examination showed that TCR association rates differed by HLA locus, with DRB1 most and HLA-C fewest. Per a later analysis, fewer than 20,000 TCR beta sequences showed association with HLA alleles at 0.05 false discovery rate.

Sequenced sample: PBMCs. The source is a man between 45 and 60 years old in good health and CMV-seropositive.

This CDR3 reads CASSQPTGGTEAFF. The CDR3 DNA follows: TGCGCCAGCAGCCAACCGACAGGGGGCACTGAAGCTTTCTTT. The chain joins TRBV4-1 to TRBJ1-1, with 9 bases that match TRBD1. The CDR3 has 14 amino acids. From germline, CDR1 is MGHRA and CDR2 YSYEKL. The V gene end was trimmed by 2 bases and the J gene end by 4 bases; junction bases not matched to a gene: 2.